Listed here are 19 T cell receptor beta chains from one sample, sequenced in a study of human thymus T cells. Corrective heart surgery yielded resections, and these provided the thymus tissue. Assay: immunoSEQ multiplex PCR; the TCRdb copy retains only in-frame clones and omits some. This table has about 78,000 clones, 90% to 98% appearing once. Sequencing was performed on thymus tissue. These receptors all stem from a boy in the first two years of life with a congenital heart defect but otherwise immunologically healthy.

The chain couples TRBV11-2 to TRBJ2-1; D perhaps matches TRBD2 (5 bases). The germline CDR1 and CDR2 sequences are SGHAT and FQNNGV. V gave up 0 bases and J gave up 1 base, with 13 bases separating them. The CDR3 runs to 17 residues. The CDR3 loop reads CASSLEGSARSYNEQFF. Here the CDR3 DNA reads TGTGCCAGCAGCTTAGAGGGTAGCGCCCGGTCCTACAATGAGCAGTTCTTC. Combining the CDR3 with reference TRBV11-2 and TRBJ2-1 gives the whole variable domain EAGVAQSPRYKIIEKRQSVAFWCNPISGHATLYWYQQILGQGPKLLIQFQNNGVVDDSQLPKDRFSAERLKGVDSTLKIQPAKLEDSAVYLCASSLEGSARSYNEQFFGPGTRLTVL.

This chain joins TRBV5-4 and TRBJ2-5; TRBD2 matches at 9 bases. The V gene end was trimmed by 0 bases and the J gene end by 3 bases; junction bases not matched to a gene: 6. Per germline, CDR1 SGHNT and CDR2 YYREEE (reference sequence). The CDR3 covers 16 residues. The CDR3 DNA sequence: TGTGCCAGCAGCTTGGCCAAGACTAGCGGAGAAGAGACCCAGTACTTC. Residues: CASSLAKTSGEETQYF.

This chain joins TRBV6-5 and TRBJ1-1; D not certain. The V gene lost 2 bases and the J gene lost 7 bases, with 14 bases spanning the gap. The CDR3 spans 14 residues. From germline, CDR1 is MNHEY and CDR2 SVGAGI. The CDR3 here is CASSYRRERGEAFF. CDR3 nucleotides: TGTGCCAGCAGTTACAGGAGGGAGCGGGGTGAAGCTTTCTTT.

The chain has TRBV28 and TRBJ2-1, with D possibly matching TRBD2 (6 bases). Deletions cut 7 bases from V and 8 bases from J, with 27 bases between. This CDR3 spans 17 amino acids. CDR1 is MDHEN and CDR2 is SYDVKM in the germline V gene. The CDR3: CASTSATGRERKYEQFF. The CDR3, as DNA: TGTGCCAGCACATCCGCGACGGGGCGGGAAAGGAAATATGAGCAGTTCTTC.

The genes are TRBV7-2 and TRBJ1-1; D ambiguous. CDR1 is SGHTA and CDR2 is FQGNSA in the germline V gene. This CDR3 has 19 residues. V gave up 0 bases and J gave up 1 base, with 21 bases separating them. The CDR3 region is CASSLAYGVRVEENTEAFF. CDR3 DNA sequence: TGTGCCAGCAGCTTAGCGTACGGGGTTCGGGTTGAGGAGAACACTGAAGCTTTCTTT.

The CDR3 protein is CASSLSRGSGGTDTQYF. In nucleotides, the CDR3 is TGTGCCAGCAGCCTCTCACGCGGTAGCGGGGGGACAGATACGCAGTATTTT. V and J are TRBV5-6 and TRBJ2-3; 10 bases map to TRBD2. This CDR3 region has 17 residues. CDR1 is SGHDT and CDR2 is YYEEEE in the germline V gene. V lost 4 bases, J lost 3 bases, and 11 bases stayed unmatched.

The V gene is TRBV6-1, the J gene TRBJ1-1; D might be TRBD1 (5 bases). CDR3 length: 14 amino acids. Germline V gene sequence: CDR1 MNHNS, CDR2 SASEGT. The V end was cut by 1 base, the J end by 10 bases, with 16 bases between. Here the CDR3 DNA reads TGTGCCAGCAGTGAAGTGCCGGGGACGGCGGGAGCTTTCTTT. Protein sequence: CASSEVPGTAGAFF.

The chain has TRBV7-8 and TRBJ2-3; the D gene is possibly TRBD1 (5 bases). This CDR3 has 16 residues. Looked up from germline, CDR1 is SGHVS and CDR2 is FQNEAQ. With 4 bases removed from V and 0 bases from J, the gap between germline ends came to 14 bases. The CDR3 is CASSSKFDRSTDTQYF. The CDR3 region has the DNA TGTGCCAGCAGCTCAAAATTCGACAGAAGCACAGATACGCAGTATTTT. Full variable domain (outside the CDR3, taken from reference TRBV7-8 and TRBJ2-3): GAGVSQSPRYKVAKRGQDVALRCDPISGHVSLFWYQQALGQGPEFLTYFQNEAQLDKSGLPSDRFFAERPEGSVSTLKIQRTQQEDSAVYLCASSSKFDRSTDTQYFGPGTRLTVL.

In DNA, the CDR3 is TGTGCCAGCAGCTACGGACAGATCCCGAATCCCTATAGCAATCAGCCCCAGCATTTT. Translated, it gives CASSYGQIPNPYSNQPQHF. J is TRBJ1-5 and V is TRBV13; weak D call: TRBD1 (6 bases). The CDR3 is 19 residues long. Trimming cost V 4 bases and J 0 bases, with 22 bases left between them. CDR1 and CDR2 from the germline V gene are PRHDT and FYEKMQ (reference sequence). The variable domain in full, completed from reference TRBV13 and TRBJ1-5, reads AAGVIQSPRHLIKEKRETATLKCYPIPRHDTVYWYQQGPGQDPQFLISFYEKMQSDKGSIPDRFSAQQFSDYHSELNMSSLELGDSALYFCASSYGQIPNPYSNQPQHFGDGTRLSIL.

The J gene is TRBJ2-2, the V gene TRBV7-7, with 9 bases fitting TRBD1. Trimming removed 6 bases from V and 1 base from J; junction bases left unmatched: 6. This CDR3 contains 16 residues. Per the germline V gene, CDR1 is SSHAT and CDR2 is FNYEAQ (reference sequence). The CDR3 sequence is CASSLTGGLNTGELFF. DNA of the CDR3: TGTGCCAGCAGTCTTACAGGGGGCCTGAACACCGGGGAGCTGTTTTTT.

The chain combines TRBV28 with TRBJ2-1; 10 bases fit TRBD2. This CDR3 spans 18 amino acids. The trim removed 2 bases at V and 3 bases at J, leaving 10 bases unmatched. CDR1 MDHEN and CDR2 SYDVKM come from the germline V gene. This CDR3 is CASSLNPGLADIYNEQFF. CDR3 bases: TGTGCCAGCAGTTTAAACCCCGGACTAGCGGACATCTACAATGAGCAGTTCTTC.

The sample holds a few counts of this clone. The genes are TRBV6-4 and TRBJ2-1; 11 bases fit TRBD2. Germline V gene sequence: CDR1 MRHNA, CDR2 SNTAGT. The CDR3 covers 16 residues. Trimming at V came to 0 bases and at J to 5 bases, leaving 3 bases not matched to a gene. The CDR3 reads CASSDSGTSGDNEQFF. CDR3 bases: TGTGCCAGCAGTGACTCGGGGACTAGCGGCGACAATGAGCAGTTCTTC.

This clone was counted only a few times. CDR3 DNA sequence: TGTGCCAGCAGTTTCCGGGACAGGGCCCCCACCGGGGAGCTGTTTTTT. This translates into CASSFRDRAPTGELFF. The rearrangement joins TRBV27 to TRBJ2-2, with TRBD1 matching over 9 bases. The J segment lost 4 bases and the V segment lost 3 bases, leaving 6 bases of the junction unmatched. The CDR3 loop spans 16 amino acids. The germline V gene encodes CDR1 MNHEY and CDR2 SMNVEV (reference sequence).

The V and J genes are TRBV7-9 and TRBJ1-1; 7 bases are a match to TRBD1. Germline CDR1 and CDR2: SEHNR and FQNEAQ (reference sequence). This CDR3 comprises 17 residues. V lost 5 bases to trimming and J lost 0 bases; unmatched junction nucleotides: 12. The CDR3 region has the DNA TGTGCCAGCAGCCGACGGACAGGACCAAGGGTGAACACTGAAGCTTTCTTT. Its translation is CASSRRTGPRVNTEAFF.

The CDR3 region has the DNA TGCGCCAGCAGCCAAGAGTTTCCACTAGCGGTCGATACGCAGTATTTT. Translating it yields CASSQEFPLAVDTQYF. V usage is TRBV4-3 and J usage is TRBJ2-3; the match to TRBD2 covers 8 bases. The CDR3 loop spans 16 amino acids. Germline V gene data show CDR1 as LGHNA and CDR2 as YSLEER. The V segment lost 0 bases and the J segment 6 bases; nucleotides outside the gene matches: 8.

J is TRBJ2-5 and V is TRBV5-1; D ambiguous. The V end was cut by 0 bases, the J end by 6 bases, with 0 bases between. Germline loops: CDR1 SGHRS, CDR2 YFSETQ. The CDR3 spans 10 residues. In DNA form, the CDR3 reads TGCGCCAGCAGCTTGGAGACCCAGTACTTC. It codes for CASSLETQYF.

The chain joins TRBV5-1 to TRBJ1-1, with D perhaps matching TRBD1 (5 bases). The germline V gene encodes CDR1 SGHRS and CDR2 YFSETQ. The CDR3 consists of 13 residues. V was trimmed by 0 bases and J by 10 bases, leaving 13 bases between them. The CDR3 DNA is TGCGCCAGCAGCTTGGCCGGGTCTGGGGGAGCTTTCTTT. Translating gives CASSLAGSGGAFF.

The V and J genes are TRBV11-3 and TRBJ1-1; the D gene is possibly TRBD1 (6 bases). Germline V gives CDR1 SGHNT, CDR2 YENEEA. The CDR3 has 14 amino acids. Trimming stripped 4 bases from V and 1 base from J, with 10 bases between. In nucleotides, the CDR3 is TGTGCCAGCAGCTCCCGGGACACGAACACTGAAGCTTTCTTT. Protein: CASSSRDTNTEAFF.

This chain joins TRBV5-1 and TRBJ2-7; D call uncertain. V was shortened by 0 bases and J by 0 bases, with 7 bases between the two germline ends. Germline CDR1 and CDR2: SGHRS and YFSETQ. There are 14 residues in the CDR3. Here the CDR3 DNA reads TGCGCCAGCAGCTTGGTGATTTACTCCTACGAGCAGTACTTC. Translation gives CASSLVIYSYEQYF.